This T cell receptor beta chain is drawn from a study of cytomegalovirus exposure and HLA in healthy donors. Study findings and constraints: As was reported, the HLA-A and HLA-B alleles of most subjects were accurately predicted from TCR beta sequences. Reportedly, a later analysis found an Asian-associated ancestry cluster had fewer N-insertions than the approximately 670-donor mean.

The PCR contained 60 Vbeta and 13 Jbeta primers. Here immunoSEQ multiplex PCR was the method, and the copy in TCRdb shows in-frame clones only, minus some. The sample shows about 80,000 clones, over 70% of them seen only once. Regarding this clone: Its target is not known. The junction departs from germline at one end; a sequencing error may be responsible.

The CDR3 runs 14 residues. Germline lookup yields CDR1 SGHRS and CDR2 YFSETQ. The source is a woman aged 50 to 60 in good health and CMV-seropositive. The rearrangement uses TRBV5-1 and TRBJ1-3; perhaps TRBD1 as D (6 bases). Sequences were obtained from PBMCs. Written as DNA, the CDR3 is TGCGCCAGCAGCTTGTTCAGGGGCGGAAGCACCATATATTTT. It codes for CASSLFRGGSTIYF.